These 17 T cell receptor beta chains were all obtained from the same sample, sequenced in a study of cytomegalovirus exposure and HLA in healthy donors. The protocol was immunoSEQ multiplex PCR, while the TCRdb copy is restricted to in-frame clones and leaves out a portion. The sample holds over 110,000 clones, around 87% seen once. The sample comprised PBMCs. These receptors all come from a man aged 18 to 30 in good health and CMV-seropositive.

The chain joins TRBV4-2 to TRBJ2-2; tentative D call: TRBD2 (5 bases). Trimming took 4 bases from V and 5 from J, leaving 5 bases between them. CDR1 is LGHNA and CDR2 is YNFKEQ in the germline V gene. The CDR3 is 12 amino acids. CDR3 nucleotides: TGTGCCAGCAGCCGGACTACCGGGGAGCTGTTTTTT. This encodes CASSRTTGELFF.

This sequence joins TRBV7-9 and TRBJ1-2; 8 bases map to TRBD1. CDR1 is SEHNR and CDR2 is FQNEAQ in the germline V gene (reference sequence). The CDR3 is made up of 15 amino acids. With V trimmed by 4 bases and J by 1 base, 5 bases remained unmatched. The CDR3 is CASSSQGALNYGYTF. The CDR3 nucleotides read TGTGCCAGCAGCTCGCAGGGGGCGCTTAACTATGGCTACACCTTC.

The rearrangement uses TRBV5-4 and TRBJ2-7; D call uncertain. In germline, CDR1 is SGHNT, CDR2 YYREEE (reference sequence). Trimming pared 1 base from V and 2 bases from J, leaving 28 bases between. The CDR3 is 20 amino acids. In nucleotides, the CDR3 is TGTGCCAGCAGCTTGTTACTCCCTTTCGGCCGACTCATACCTACCTACGAGCAGTACTTC. Encoded protein: CASSLLLPFGRLIPTYEQYF.

The chain's CDR3 is CASSPRREKGAFF. Written as DNA, the CDR3 is TGTGCCAGCAGTCCGCGGCGGGAGAAAGGAGCTTTCTTT. The chain uses TRBV28 and TRBJ1-1; D gene unclear. Trimming left V 5 bases short and J 10 bases short, with 17 bases between. The CDR3 sequence is 13 residues long. Germline V gene sequence: CDR1 MDHEN, CDR2 SYDVKM.

In this sample, this clone turned up a few times. The V call is TRBV5-4, the J call TRBJ2-7; TRBD1 agrees at 10 bases. This CDR3 comprises 16 residues. CDR1 and CDR2 (germline): SGHNT, YYREEE (reference sequence). Unmatched junction bases numbered 10, after V lost 3 bases and J lost 4 bases. DNA of the CDR3: TGTGCCAGCAGCTGGTATGTGGACAGGGGGGATTACGAGCAGTACTTC. This encodes CASSWYVDRGDYEQYF.

V usage is TRBV6-1 and J usage is TRBJ2-7, with 7 bases fitting TRBD1. Per the germline V gene, CDR1 is MNHNS and CDR2 is SASEGT. J lost 12 bases, V lost 5 bases, and 7 bases had no gene match. There are 11 residues in the CDR3. The DNA of the CDR3 is TGTGCCAGCAGTTCTTGGGGACAGCGGTACTTC. Protein sequence: CASSSWGQRYF.

In this sample, this clone turned up once. Since no conserved phenylalanine or tryptophan closes the CDR3, a read error is the likely cause. Because the CDR3's place on the DNA is in doubt, the DNA is left out and the CDR3 is given as listed by TCRdb. V is TRBV7-9 and J is TRBJ2-7; TRBD1, as called in the table, went unchecked against the DNA. CDR1 is SEHNR, CDR2 FQNEAQ, per germline (reference sequence). The CDR3 has 9 amino acids, counting both end residues. The CDR3 loop reads CASSSGQAD.

This chain links TRBV6-6 with TRBJ1-2; no clear D. V dropped 6 bases and J dropped 0 bases, with 14 bases sitting between them. CDR3 length: 15 amino acids. Germline lookup yields CDR1 MNHNY and CDR2 SVGAGI (reference sequence). The CDR3 coding sequence is TGTGCCAGCAGACCAGACAACACCCCTAACTATGGCTACACCTTC. Translating gives CASRPDNTPNYGYTF.

The V and J genes are TRBV28 and TRBJ2-4, with D maybe TRBD1 (6 bases). The V end was cut by 6 bases, the J end by 7 bases, with 25 bases between. CDR1 MDHEN and CDR2 SYDVKM come from the germline V gene. CDR3 length equals 17 residues. The DNA for the CDR3 is TGTGCCAGCAGCCGCCACAGGGCGGAGCCGGTTAGGAACATTCAGTACTTC. Protein: CASSRHRAEPVRNIQYF.

V gene TRBV6-1 combines with J gene TRBJ2-2; D unclear. Germline V gives CDR1 MNHNS, CDR2 SASEGT. The CDR3 length is 11 residues. Trimming left V 7 bases short and J 5 bases short, with 5 bases between. The CDR3 DNA follows: TGTGCCAGCACCCAGACCGGGGAGCTGTTTTTT. Amino acid sequence: CASTQTGELFF.

Comment on this clone: The sample has other DNA sequences that encode this CDR3 too. The V call is TRBV5-1, the J call TRBJ2-6, with D unclear. Deletions cut 0 bases from V and 0 bases from J, with 4 bases between. Germline CDR1 SGHRS, CDR2 YFSETQ. This CDR3 is 15 amino acids long. The CDR3, as DNA: TGCGCCAGCAGCTTGGGGAGCTCTGGGGCCAACGTCCTGACTTTC. This translates into CASSLGSSGANVLTF.

The J gene is TRBJ1-1, the V gene TRBV4-1; D is perhaps TRBD1 (5 bases). Germline V gene data show CDR1 as MGHRA and CDR2 as YSYEKL. Trimming left V 0 bases short and J 5 bases short, with 13 bases between. CDR3 size: 15 residues. The CDR3 reads CASSQDLGGRTEAFF. The DNA of the CDR3 is TGCGCCAGCAGCCAAGATCTCGGGGGGAGGACTGAAGCTTTCTTT.

The chain links TRBV30 to TRBJ1-4; a weak D match, TRBD1 (6 bases). This CDR3 region has 13 residues. V was cut by 5 bases and J by 3 bases, with 10 bases left in between. CDR1 and CDR2 from the germline V gene are GTSNPN and SVGIG (reference sequence). Here the CDR3 reads CAWEGQPNEKLFF. CDR3 sequence (DNA): TGTGCCTGGGAAGGACAGCCTAATGAAAAACTGTTTTTT. The variable domain in full, with the rest retrieved from reference TRBV30 and TRBJ1-4, is SQTIHQWPATLVQPVGSPLSLECTVEGTSNPNLYWYRQAAGRGLQLLFYSVGIGQISSEVPQNLSASRPQDRQFILSSKKLLLSDSGFYLCAWEGQPNEKLFFGSGTQLSVL.

The genes are TRBV5-1 and TRBJ1-2; possible D gene TRBD1, 5 bases. This CDR3 is built from 16 residues. Trimming took off 1 base at V and 0 bases at J, with 13 bases between the two ends. Germline V gene lookup returns CDR1 SGHRS and CDR2 YFSETQ. DNA of the CDR3: TGCGCCAGCAGCTTGTTGGGGGGGACGGCTAACTATGGCTACACCTTC. Residues: CASSLLGGTANYGYTF.

The V and J genes are TRBV6-5 and TRBJ1-3, with D uncertain. V was trimmed by 7 bases and J by 2 bases, leaving 15 bases between them. The CDR3 runs to 15 residues. The germline CDR1 and CDR2 sequences are MNHEY and SVGAGI. The CDR3: CASKLGARTGNTIYF. DNA of the CDR3: TGTGCCAGCAAATTGGGAGCGCGGACTGGAAACACCATATATTTT.

As to this clone: This specimen includes other DNA sequences encoding the same CDR3. The chain links TRBV7-6 to TRBJ2-3; 7 bases align to TRBD2. J lost 6 bases, V lost 5 bases, and 5 bases had no gene match. In germline, CDR1 is SGHVS, CDR2 FNYEAQ. The CDR3 is 13 residues long. DNA for the CDR3: TGTGCCAGCAGCGGCGGGAGCGCGGATACGCAGTATTTT. Protein: CASSGGSADTQYF.

In its sample, this clone was seen once. Written as DNA, the CDR3 is TGTGCCAGTAGGCAAACTAGCGGATTATTCAATGAGCAGTTCTTC. Encoded protein: CASRQTSGLFNEQFF. This chain uses TRBV19 with TRBJ2-1; 8 positions match TRBD2. The CDR3 spans 15 residues. From germline, CDR1 is LNHDA and CDR2 SQIVND (reference sequence). With V trimmed by 6 bases and J by 6 bases, 10 bases remained unmatched.